The following is a T cell receptor beta chain sequence with its context. The antigen is not known. This entry belongs to a study of cytomegalovirus exposure and HLA in healthy donors. Study-wide findings and caveats: Some V segments could not be told apart, so they were left out, TRBV6-2 and TRBV6-3 among them. Another analysis was done later, and it associated around 15,000 TCR beta sequences with HLA alleles at 0.05 false discovery rate.

The study ran its PCR with 60 Vbeta and 13 Jbeta primers. Here immunoSEQ multiplex PCR was the method, and the copy in TCRdb shows in-frame clones only, minus some. The sample lists fewer than 120,000 clones; approximately 80% were seen once. The CDR3 loop spans 15 amino acids. The germline V gene encodes CDR1 SGDLS and CDR2 YYNGEE. J was trimmed by 2 bases and V by 4 bases; bases with no gene match: 8. The chain employs TRBV9 and TRBJ1-1; 7 bases are a match to TRBD1. The source is a man aged 30-40 years in good health and CMV-seropositive. The sample consisted of PBMCs. The CDR3 DNA is TGTGCCAGCAGCCCTTGGGACAGCCAAAACACTGAAGCTTTCTTT. It is translated as CASSPWDSQNTEAFF. The complete variable domain, with remaining parts taken from reference TRBV9 and TRBJ1-1, reads DSGVTQTPKHLITATGQRVTLRCSPRSGDLSVYWYQQSLDQGLQFLIQYYNGEERAKGNILERFSAQQFPDLHSELNLSSLELGDSALYFCASSPWDSQNTEAFFGQGTRLTVV.